The 21 T cell receptor beta chains below were found in one sample sequenced in a study of early T cells in non-severe SARS-CoV-2 infection. TCRdb used MiXCR to reprocess the 5' RACE reads, holding one entry per CDR3 protein. The data hold 45,000 to 55,000 distinct CDR3 sequences, with about 5.9% observed a single time. The sequencing input was whole blood. These receptors came from an adult who was a healthcare worker with PCR-confirmed SARS-CoV-2 infection or an uninfected control (not recorded which).

In this sample, this clonotype turned up many times. The V and J genes are TRBV7-2 and TRBJ2-3; D may be TRBD2 (6 bases). The CDR3 consists of 16 residues. Germline CDR1 is SGHTA and CDR2 is FQGNSA. V was shortened by 5 bases and J by 2 bases, with 17 bases between the two germline ends. CDR3 nucleotide sequence: TGTGCCAGCAGCCCCAGCCATCGCGGGGCCACAGATACGCAGTATTTT. Its protein product is CASSPSHRGATDTQYF.

The rearrangement uses TRBV7-9 and TRBJ1-4, with 9 nucleotides matching TRBD1. V dropped 4 bases and J dropped 7; count of bases not matched to a gene: 19. The CDR3 has 19 amino acids. The germline V gene has CDR1 SEHNR and CDR2 FQNEAQ (reference sequence). This CDR3 is CASSSTHGTGTGSSEKLFF. Here the CDR3 DNA reads TGTGCCAGCAGCTCGACTCACGGTACCGGGACAGGGTCTAGTGAAAAACTGTTTTTT. Together with reference TRBV7-9 and TRBJ1-4, the CDR3 gives the full variable domain: DTGVSQNPRHKITKRGQNVTFRCDPISEHNRLYWYRQTLGQGPEFLTYFQNEAQLEKSRLLSDRFSAERPKGSFSTLEIQRTEQGDSAMYLCASSSTHGTGTGSSEKLFFGSGTQLSVL.

The J gene is TRBJ1-1, the V gene TRBV30; tentatively, D is TRBD1 (6 bases). The germline CDR1 and CDR2 sequences are GTSNPN and SVGIG (reference sequence). This CDR3 has 14 amino acids. Trimming stripped 5 bases from V and 0 bases from J, with 13 bases between. CDR3 sequence: CAWARDKLNTEAFF. CDR3 in DNA: TGTGCCTGGGCCCGGGACAAATTGAACACTGAAGCTTTCTTT.

This clonotype was observed many times. Because the CDR3's place on the DNA is in doubt, the DNA is left out and the CDR3 is given as listed by TCRdb. The chain couples TRBV27 to TRBJ2-7; the D segment call TRBD1 is taken from the table without a DNA check. Germline-derived CDR1 and CDR2 are MNHEY and SMNVEV (reference sequence). A total of 15 residues make up the CDR3, ends included. The CDR3 is CASSFLAGGLYEQYF.

Only one count was recorded for this clonotype. This chain uses TRBV5-1 with TRBJ1-2, with D perhaps TRBD1 (5 bases). Germline V gives CDR1 SGHRS, CDR2 YFSETQ. The germline V and J ends were trimmed by 1 base and 6 bases, with 13 bases remaining between them. This CDR3 is built from 14 residues. CDR3 amino acids: CASSLRGRADGYTF. CDR3 DNA sequence: TGCGCCAGCAGCTTGCGGGGCAGGGCCGATGGCTACACCTTC.

This clonotype showed up many times. The CDR3 loop reads CSVDRGGELFF. The CDR3 nucleotides read TGCAGCGTTGACAGGGGCGGGGAGCTGTTTTTT. The rearrangement links TRBV29-1 to TRBJ2-2; D may be TRBD1 (6 bases). V was trimmed by 3 bases and J by 7 bases, leaving 6 bases between them. The germline CDR1 and CDR2 sequences are SQVTM and ANQGSEA. The CDR3 loop spans 11 amino acids.

This clonotype was seen many times. The V gene is TRBV29-1, the J gene TRBJ2-3, with no clear D. CDR1 is SQVTM and CDR2 is ANQGSEA in the germline V gene. Trimming removed 6 bases at V and 6 bases at J, with 13 bases between. The CDR3 has 12 residues. CDR3 DNA: TGCAGCGTCAGACCCGATGGTGATACGCAGTATTTT. It is translated as CSVRPDGDTQYF.

This clonotype has just a few counts. This rearrangement joins TRBV7-8 to TRBJ2-2, with D possibly TRBD2 on 6 matching bases. Germline CDR1 and CDR2: SGHVS and FQNEAQ. The V gene lost 3 bases and the J gene lost 7 bases, with 15 bases spanning the gap. This CDR3 contains 15 residues. CDR3 loop: CASSLVGEANGELFF. DNA of the CDR3: TGTGCCAGCAGCTTGGTTGGGGAGGCGAACGGGGAGCTGTTTTTT.

This clonotype was recorded a few times. The genes are TRBV10-1 and TRBJ2-3; D possibly uses TRBD1 or TRBD2 (5 bases each). In germline, CDR1 is WNHNN, CDR2 SYGVQD (reference sequence). Trimming pared 4 bases from V and 9 bases from J, leaving 20 bases between. The CDR3 is 15 amino acids. CDR3 DNA: TGCGCCAGCAGTGTCTCCGGGACCCCAGAGGCGACGCAGTATTTT. Translated, it gives CASSVSGTPEATQYF.

There are many counts of this clonotype. The chain employs TRBV28 and TRBJ2-7; D ambiguous. The CDR3 spans 15 residues. Germline CDR1 is MDHEN and CDR2 is SYDVKM. Trimming cost V 2 bases and J 0 bases, with 11 bases left between them. CDR3 bases: TGTGCCAGCAGTTTAAAGTGGGTCGCCTCCTACGAGCAGTACTTC. Translated: CASSLKWVASYEQYF. The full variable domain, its missing parts supplied by reference TRBV28 and TRBJ2-7, is DVKVTQSSRYLVKRTGEKVFLECVQDMDHENMFWYRQDPGLGLRLIYFSYDVKMKEKGDIPEGYSVSREKKERFSLILESASTNQTSMYLCASSLKWVASYEQYFGPGTRLTVT.

Many counts were recorded for this clonotype. The V call is TRBV29-1, the J call TRBJ1-2, with 9 nucleotides matching TRBD1. The germline gives CDR1 SQVTM, CDR2 ANQGSEA. The CDR3 has 12 residues. With V trimmed by 8 bases and J by 4 bases, 5 bases remained unmatched. The CDR3 spells CSTGTGSYGYTF. The CDR3 DNA is TGCAGCACCGGGACAGGGAGCTATGGCTACACCTTC.

This clonotype was recorded many times. The chain combines TRBV19 with TRBJ2-6; D not resolved. Trimming shortened V by 5 bases and J by 0 bases, and 14 bases separated the two germline ends. The germline V gene has CDR1 LNHDA and CDR2 SQIVND (reference sequence). This CDR3 region has 17 residues. In DNA, the CDR3 is TGTGCCAGTAGTCTCCGGGCCCTCCCCTCTGGGGCCAACGTCCTGACTTTC. Translating it yields CASSLRALPSGANVLTF.

This clonotype occurred many times. The V call is TRBV11-2, the J call TRBJ2-4; TRBD1 matches at 7 bases. J gave up 0 bases and V 4 bases, and 6 bases lay outside the gene matches. The CDR3 covers 16 residues. Looked up from germline, CDR1 is SGHAT and CDR2 is FQNNGV. CDR3: CASSSGTELAKNIQYF. As DNA, the CDR3 is TGTGCCAGCAGCTCAGGGACAGAGCTAGCCAAAAACATTCAGTACTTC.

This clonotype was found many times. The CDR3, as DNA: TGTGCCAGCAGCCAAGATCTGGGCGGGAGGACTGAAGCTTTCTTT. As protein: CASSQDLGGRTEAFF. J is TRBJ1-1 and V is TRBV4-2; D is undetermined. CDR3 length equals 15 residues. Trimming removed 0 bases from V and 5 bases from J, with 13 bases in between. Germline V gene lookup returns CDR1 LGHNA and CDR2 YNFKEQ.

In its sample, this clonotype was seen a few times. This chain links TRBV29-1 with TRBJ2-7; the D is unclear. Germline assignment: CDR1 SQVTM and CDR2 ANQGSEA. V lost 5 bases to trimming and J lost 3 bases, with 8 bases between them. The CDR3 consists of 11 residues. CDR3 nucleotides: TGCAGCGTTCCGGGTCTCTACGAGCAGTACTTC. Translation gives CSVPGLYEQYF.

This clonotype was seen a few times. The V and J genes are TRBV7-2 and TRBJ2-2; 10 bases agree with TRBD1. Trimming cost V 5 bases and J 6 bases; bases outside gene matches: 9. The germline CDR1 and CDR2 sequences are SGHTA and FQGNSA. This CDR3 has 16 amino acids. Here the CDR3 DNA reads TGTGCCAGCAGCCACCTTGGGACAGGGGAACCCGGGGAGCTGTTTTTT. Protein: CASSHLGTGEPGELFF.

This chain uses TRBV27 with TRBJ1-4; D remains unclear. Germline-derived CDR1 and CDR2 are MNHEY and SMNVEV (reference sequence). The germline V and J ends were trimmed by 2 bases and 7 bases, with 8 bases remaining between them. The CDR3 is 13 amino acids. For the CDR3, the DNA is TGTGCCAGCAGTTTAGTCCACCGTGAAAAACTGTTTTTT. It yields the protein CASSLVHREKLFF.

This clonotype was seen at least ten times. The rearrangement uses TRBV10-3 and TRBJ2-5; D possibly matches TRBD1 or TRBD2 (6 bases each). The V gene lost 3 bases and the J gene lost 2 bases, with 13 bases spanning the gap. CDR1 is ENHRY, CDR2 SYGVKD, per germline. This CDR3 comprises 15 residues. CDR3 DNA: TGTGCCATCAGTGAAGAGGGGGGCCGTCAAGAGACCCAGTACTTC. This gives the protein CAISEEGGRQETQYF.

CDR3 protein: CASSSLLSGSSPLHF. In DNA form, the CDR3 reads TGTGCCAGCAGCTCCCTACTCTCAGGGTCTTCACCCCTCCACTTT. This chain joins TRBV13 and TRBJ1-6, with D possibly being TRBD1 (5 bases). The CDR3 covers 15 residues. CDR1 is PRHDT and CDR2 is FYEKMQ in the germline V gene (reference sequence). Trimming removed 4 bases at V and 9 bases at J, with 16 bases between. Filled out from reference TRBV13 and TRBJ1-6, the complete variable domain reads AAGVIQSPRHLIKEKRETATLKCYPIPRHDTVYWYQQGPGQDPQFLISFYEKMQSDKGSIPDRFSAQQFSDYHSELNMSSLELGDSALYFCASSSLLSGSSPLHFGNGTRLTVT.

This clonotype was seen at least ten times. The chain combines TRBV29-1 with TRBJ1-4; TRBD1 is a possible D gene (6 bases). Trimming took off 7 bases at V and 7 bases at J, with 19 bases between the two ends. Germline V gene lookup returns CDR1 SQVTM and CDR2 ANQGSEA. CDR3 length equals 14 residues. CDR3 loop: CSDSLGGMSEKLFF. For the CDR3, the DNA is TGCAGCGACTCATTAGGGGGGATGAGTGAAAAACTGTTTTTT.

The J gene is TRBJ2-7, the V gene TRBV5-6, with D possibly being TRBD1 (5 bases). The V and J ends lost 0 bases and 2 bases respectively, with 9 bases between them. The CDR3 length is 14 residues. CDR1 is SGHDT and CDR2 is YYEEEE in the germline V gene. The DNA for the CDR3 is TGTGCCAGCAGCTTGGAGACAGCCGCCTACGAGCAGTACTTC. This sequence encodes CASSLETAAYEQYF.